This T cell receptor beta chain was captured in a study of regulatory T cells in long-lasting Graves disease. For this clonotype: Its target is not known.

Points from the study as a whole: Favoring TRBV28, TRBJ1-2 and TRBJ2-5 was a feature seen in persistent disease.

The CDR3 consists of 16 residues. Per the germline V gene, CDR1 is SGHAT and CDR2 is FQNNGV. Unmatched junction bases numbered 8, after V lost 4 bases and J lost 9 bases. The time point denotes: newly diagnosed GD, antithyroid drugs for less than 3 months. Extracted PBMC RNA gave rise to the TCR library. Arm-PCR with iRepertoire HTBI primers amplified the CDR3 regions for these TCR beta libraries. TCRdb recomputed calls from the multiplex PCR reads with MiXCR, one row per CDR3 protein. The sample shows roughly 400,000 distinct CDR3 sequences, roughly 15% of them seen only once. A further study also used this sample, focusing on T cells in Graves' hyperthyroidism and ophthalmopathy.

This chain uses TRBV11-2 with TRBJ2-1; the match to TRBD2 covers 14 bases. Material: peripheral blood mononuclear cells (PBMCs), obtained at new diagnosis, from a patient treated with antithyroid drugs. The clonotype was recovered from a woman between 18 and 29 years old with Graves disease. The CDR3 DNA reads TGTGCCAGCAGCTCGGGACTAGCGGGAGTGGGTCGTGAGCAGTTCTTC. Translated: CASSSGLAGVGREQFF.